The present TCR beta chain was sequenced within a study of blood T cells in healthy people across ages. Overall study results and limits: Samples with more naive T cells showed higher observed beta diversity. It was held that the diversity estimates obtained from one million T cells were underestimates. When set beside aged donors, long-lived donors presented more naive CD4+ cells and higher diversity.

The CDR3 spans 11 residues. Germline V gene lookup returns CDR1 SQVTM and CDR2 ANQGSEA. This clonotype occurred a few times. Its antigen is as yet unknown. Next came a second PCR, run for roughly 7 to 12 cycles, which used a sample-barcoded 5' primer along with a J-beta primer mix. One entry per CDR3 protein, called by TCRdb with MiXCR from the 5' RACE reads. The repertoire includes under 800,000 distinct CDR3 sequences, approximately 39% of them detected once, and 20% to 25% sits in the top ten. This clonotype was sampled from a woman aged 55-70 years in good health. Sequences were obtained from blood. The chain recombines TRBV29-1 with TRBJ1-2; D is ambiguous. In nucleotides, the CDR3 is TGCACCGCTAACGATGGTTATGGCTACACCTTC. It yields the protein CTANDGYGYTF.